The rows below give T cell receptor beta chains drawn from one sample of a study of T-cell reconstitution after alpha-beta-depleted transplantation in children. MiXCR, applied by TCRdb to the PCR reads, yields one record per CDR3 protein. The sample includes some 300,000 distinct CDR3 sequences, about a tenth seen only once; the top ten take 2% to 3%. Sequenced material: PBMCs from the stem cell graft donor, taken from the stem cell graft. The receptors derive from a human donor who donated a stem cell graft to a child with acute lymphoblastic leukemia. CDR3s include the opening cysteine and the closing phenylalanine or tryptophan. A D gene is named only where the DNA matches it firmly. Expanded clones are given a class, and other clones once, few, many or no size at all.

size: few; D: TRBD1; V: TRBV3-1; J: TRBJ1-6; DNA: TGTGCCAGCAGCCATCACTTAAGAGGGACAGACTCACCCCTCCACTTT; CDR3: CASSHHLRGTDSPLHF
size: many; D: TRBD1; V: TRBV10-3; J: TRBJ2-7; DNA: TGTGCCATCAGTGAGCATGGACAGGGAGGCTACGAGCAGTACTTC; CDR3: CAISEHGQGGYEQYF
size: many; D: NA; V: TRBV11-2; J: TRBJ2-3; DNA: TGTGCCAGCAGCGCAACCGCCGGCGCGGATACGCAGTATTTT; CDR3: CASSATAGADTQYF
size: NA; D: NA; V: TRBV7-9; J: TRBJ1-2; DNA: TGTGCCAGCATCACCGACCGGACAGCTGGGTTCTATGGCTACACCTTC; CDR3: CASITDRTAGFYGYTF
size: few; D: NA; V: TRBV29-1; J: TRBJ2-1; DNA: TGCAGCGTTGCGGCGACCAGCTCCTACAATGAGCAGTTCTTC; CDR3: CSVAATSSYNEQFF
size: few; D: NA; V: TRBV11-2; J: TRBJ1-5; DNA: TGTGCCAGCCAAGATGGGGGGGGAAGGAGCAATCAGCCCCAGCATTTT; CDR3: CASQDGGGRSNQPQHF
size: NA; D: TRBD2; V: TRBV7-9; J: TRBJ2-1; DNA: TGTGCCAGCAGCCTGGGGGCTAGCGGGATGGTGGGTGAGCAGTTCTTC; CDR3: CASSLGASGMVGEQFF
size: many; D: NA; V: TRBV29-1; J: TRBJ2-3; DNA: TGCAGCGTTGATTCGGGCTCAGATACGCAGTATTTT; CDR3: CSVDSGSDTQYF
size: few; D: NA; V: TRBV12-3/TRBV12-4; J: TRBJ2-1; DNA: TGTGCCAGCAGGCCCGGCGGCGGCTCCTACAATGAGCAGTTCTTC; CDR3: CASRPGGGSYNEQFF
size: NA; D: TRBD2; V: TRBV27; J: TRBJ2-7; DNA: TGTGCCAGCAGTCCCAGTAGCGGGGCTCCCTACGAGCAGTACTTC; CDR3: CASSPSSGAPYEQYF
size: few; D: NA; V: TRBV7-6; J: TRBJ2-5; DNA: TGTGCCAGCAGCGAGAAAGAGACCCAGTACTTC; CDR3: CASSEKETQYF
size: NA; D: NA; V: TRBV6-2/TRBV6-3; J: TRBJ2-3; DNA: TGTGCCAGCAGTTACGACAGGGAAGGGAAGCGGGAGCCCATCACAGATACGCAGTATTTT; CDR3: CASSYDREGKREPITDTQYF
size: many; D: NA; V: TRBV29-1; J: TRBJ2-2; DNA: TGCAGCGTTGCCCCCTTCTATTCCGGGGAGCTGTTTTTT; CDR3: CSVAPFYSGELFF
size: NA; D: TRBD1; V: TRBV7-9; J: TRBJ1-2; DNA: TGTGCCAGCAGCTTCGGGACAGGGAGATCTAACTATGGCTACACCTTC; CDR3: CASSFGTGRSNYGYTF